This T cell receptor beta chain was observed in a study of cytomegalovirus exposure and HLA in healthy donors. Both 60 Vbeta primers and 13 Jbeta primers went into the PCR. The method was immunoSEQ multiplex PCR; TCRdb's version includes in-frame clones alone and lacks a portion of them. The sample data list about 54,000 clones. Germline-derived CDR1 and CDR2 are LGHNA and YNFKEQ. The CDR3 is made up of 16 amino acids. V lost 5 bases to trimming and J lost 0 bases; unmatched junction nucleotides: 6. The source of this sequence is a woman aged 40 to 50 in good health and CMV-seronegative. The chain carries TRBV4-2 and TRBJ2-1; 8 nucleotides align to TRBD2. The sequenced sample consisted of PBMCs. The CDR3 bases are TGTGCCAGCAGCACGAGCGGGAGTCTCTCCTACAATGAGCAGTTCTTC. Protein sequence: CASSTSGSLSYNEQFF.